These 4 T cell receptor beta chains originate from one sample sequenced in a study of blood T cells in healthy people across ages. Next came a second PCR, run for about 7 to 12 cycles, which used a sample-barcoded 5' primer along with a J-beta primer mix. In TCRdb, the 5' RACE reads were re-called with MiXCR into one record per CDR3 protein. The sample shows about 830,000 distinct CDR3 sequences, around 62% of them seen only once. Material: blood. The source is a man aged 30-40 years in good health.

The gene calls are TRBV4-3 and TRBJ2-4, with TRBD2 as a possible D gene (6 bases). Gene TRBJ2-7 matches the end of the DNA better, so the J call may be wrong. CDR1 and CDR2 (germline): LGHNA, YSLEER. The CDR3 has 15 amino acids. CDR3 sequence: CASSQGEDIRYEQYF. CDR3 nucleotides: TGCGCCAGCAGCCAAGGGGAGGACATCCGCTACGAGCAGTACTTC.

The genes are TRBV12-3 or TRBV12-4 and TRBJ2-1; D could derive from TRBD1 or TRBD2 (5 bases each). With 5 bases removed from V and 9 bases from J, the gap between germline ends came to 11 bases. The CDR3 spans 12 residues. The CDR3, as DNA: TGTGCCAGCAGTATCCCAGGGACTGAGCAGTTCTTC. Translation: CASSIPGTEQFF.

CDR3 DNA: TGTGCCAGCGCCCGGGACAGGGGGCAAAATGAGCAGTTCTTC. Translation: CASARDRGQNEQFF. The chain has TRBV2 and TRBJ2-1; 12 bases align to TRBD1. Germline assignment: CDR1 SNHLY and CDR2 FYNNEI. J gave up 7 bases and V 8 bases, and 6 bases lay outside the gene matches. The CDR3 contains 14 residues.

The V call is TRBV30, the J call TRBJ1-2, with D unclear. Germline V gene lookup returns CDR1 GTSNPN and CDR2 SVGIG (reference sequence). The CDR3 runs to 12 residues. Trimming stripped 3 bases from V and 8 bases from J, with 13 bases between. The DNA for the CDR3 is TGTGCCTGGAGGGCCTTCACACCGGGCTACACCTTC. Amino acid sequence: CAWRAFTPGYTF.